These 19 T cell receptor beta chains were all obtained from the same sample, sequenced in a study of tumour-infiltrating T cells in Burkitt lymphoma. Libraries were prepared by immunoSEQ multiplex PCR; TCRdb keeps only in-frame clonotypes and omits some of them. The table includes some 13,000 clones, 85% detected once. Sequencing was performed on tumor tissue. These receptors all stem from a human donor with diffuse large B-cell lymphoma.

The chain recombines TRBV19 with TRBJ1-1; 7 nucleotides align to TRBD1. CDR3 size: 18 residues. Germline-derived CDR1 and CDR2 are LNHDA and SQIVND (reference sequence). The ends lost 1 base at V and 4 bases at J; junction bases unmatched: 15. The CDR3 is CASSIGGGQGVPSTEAFF. The CDR3 DNA sequence: TGTGCCAGTAGTATAGGAGGAGGGCAGGGGGTCCCCAGCACTGAAGCTTTCTTT.

This chain uses TRBV18 with TRBJ1-1; D uncertain. Germline CDR1 KGHSH, CDR2 LQKENI. This CDR3 comprises 12 residues. Trimming pared 3 bases from V and 2 bases from J, leaving 4 bases between. The CDR3: CASSPTNTEAFF. DNA for the CDR3: TGTGCCAGCTCACCTACTAACACTGAAGCTTTCTTT.

The chain uses TRBV27 and TRBJ1-2; 7 positions agree with TRBD1. Germline-derived CDR1 and CDR2 are MNHEY and SMNVEV (reference sequence). Unmatched junction bases numbered 13, after V lost 8 bases and J lost 4 bases. There are 15 residues in the CDR3. CDR3 region: CASGKQGPQLYGYTF. In DNA form, the CDR3 reads TGTGCCAGCGGAAAACAGGGGCCGCAACTCTATGGCTACACCTTC.

The chain uses TRBV29-1 and TRBJ1-2; TRBD1 might be the D (5 bases). This CDR3 has 15 residues. Trimming took 2 bases from V and 0 from J, leaving 13 bases between them. CDR1 SQVTM and CDR2 ANQGSEA come from the germline V gene. Here the CDR3 reads CSVETGQRTNYGYTF. The CDR3 DNA is TGCAGCGTTGAAACTGGACAAAGAACTAACTATGGCTACACCTTC.

For the CDR3, the DNA is TGTGCCAGCAGCGTAGGATTCACCGGGGAGCTGTTTTTT. Amino acids: CASSVGFTGELFF. The J gene is TRBJ2-2, the V gene TRBV9; D remains ambiguous. Germline V gene sequence: CDR1 SGDLS, CDR2 YYNGEE. Trimming cost V 0 bases and J 4 bases, with 4 bases left between them. The CDR3 totals 13 residues.

The sample holds one count of this clone. This chain joins TRBV9 and TRBJ2-3, with 15 bases that match TRBD2. The CDR3 consists of 19 residues. V gave up 3 bases and J gave up 1 base; unmatched junction bases: 9. Germline V gene data show CDR1 as SGDLS and CDR2 as YYNGEE. This chain's CDR3 is CASSDGTSGGFYGTDTQYF. CDR3 nucleotide sequence: TGTGCCAGCAGCGACGGGACTAGCGGGGGGTTTTATGGCACAGATACGCAGTATTTT.

This chain links TRBV9 with TRBJ2-2; D is unclear. Germline V CDR1 and CDR2: SGDLS, YYNGEE. V lost 2 bases, J lost 0 bases, and 11 bases lay in between. This CDR3 spans 16 amino acids. In DNA, the CDR3 is TGTGCCAGCAGCGTTTCCCCAGCTTCGAACACCGGGGAGCTGTTTTTT. Translated: CASSVSPASNTGELFF.

A remark on this clone: A junction end diverges from the germline sequence, so it may reflect a read error. J is TRBJ1-2 and V is TRBV5-8; possibly TRBD1 for D (5 bases). Germline V lookup: CDR1 SGHTS, CDR2 YDEGEE. The CDR3 has 13 residues. The CDR3 region is CASRPSGNSGYTF. DNA for the CDR3: TGTGCCAGCAGACCATCAGGGAACTCTGGCTACACCTTC.

The CDR3 DNA sequence: TGTGCCAGCAGCCCCGGGACTAGCATGGATACGCAGTATTTT. The encoded protein is CASSPGTSMDTQYF. J is TRBJ2-3 and V is TRBV7-2, with 9 bases identical to TRBD2. V lost 5 bases, J lost 6 bases, and 6 bases stayed unmatched. CDR1 is SGHTA, CDR2 FQGNSA, per germline. The CDR3 extends over 14 amino acids.

The gene calls are TRBV2 and TRBJ1-1; 10 bases fit TRBD1. This CDR3 comprises 17 residues. Germline loops: CDR1 SNHLY, CDR2 FYNNEI. V was pared by 8 bases and J by 4 bases, with 16 bases of the junction left unmatched. The CDR3 is CASGGLDRGLGGTEAFF. CDR3 coding DNA: TGTGCCAGCGGAGGTCTCGACAGGGGGCTCGGGGGCACTGAAGCTTTCTTT. Full variable domain (missing parts from reference TRBV2 and TRBJ1-1): EPEVTQTPSHQVTQMGQEVILRCVPISNHLYFYWYRQILGQKVEFLVSFYNNEISEKSEIFDDQFSVERPDGSNFTLKIRSTKLEDSAMYFCASGGLDRGLGGTEAFFGQGTRLTVV.

The chain uses TRBV5-4 and TRBJ2-1, with TRBD2 matching 8 bases. There are 15 residues in the CDR3. J gave up 2 bases and V 0 bases, and 1 base lay outside the gene matches. Looked up from germline, CDR1 is SGHNT and CDR2 is YYREEE (reference sequence). The CDR3 nucleotides read TGTGCCAGCAGCTTGGAACTAGCGGCCTACAATGAGCAGTTCTTC. Its protein product is CASSLELAAYNEQFF.

The rearrangement uses TRBV9 and TRBJ2-1; no clear D gene. Germline CDR1 SGDLS, CDR2 YYNGEE. V lost 0 bases and J 0 bases, leaving 7 bases between the germline ends. This CDR3 has 15 residues. CDR3 nucleotide sequence: TGTGCCAGCAGCGTAGTGGCCGTCTCCTACAATGAGCAGTTCTTC. It encodes CASSVVAVSYNEQFF.

The CDR3 protein is CASGLSPGGEYYGYTF. Here the CDR3 DNA reads TGTGCTAGTGGTTTGTCCCCAGGGGGCGAGTACTATGGCTACACCTTC. The gene calls are TRBV12-5 and TRBJ1-2; 8 nucleotides match TRBD1. Germline assignment: CDR1 LGHNT and CDR2 FRNRAP. This CDR3 spans 16 amino acids. Trimming removed 2 bases from V and 3 bases from J; junction bases left unmatched: 8.

In this sample, this clone turned up a few times. The chain uses TRBV5-1 and TRBJ2-7; D is tentatively TRBD1 or TRBD2 (6 bases each). Germline V gene data show CDR1 as SGHRS and CDR2 as YFSETQ. The CDR3 covers 14 residues. V was cut by 2 bases and J by 3 bases, with 12 bases left in between. As DNA, the CDR3 is TGCGCCAGCAGCTTTTTAAGGGGGGACTACGAGCAGTACTTC. This gives the protein CASSFLRGDYEQYF.

The V call is TRBV5-4, the J call TRBJ1-2, with D hard to call. The CDR3 is 13 amino acids. The germline V and J ends were trimmed by 2 bases and 4 bases, with 9 bases remaining between them. CDR1 and CDR2 from the germline V gene are SGHNT and YYREEE (reference sequence). The CDR3 bases are TGTGCCAGCAGCTTCCCGGGAGGCTATGGCTACACCTTC. Translation gives CASSFPGGYGYTF. The full variable domain, its missing parts supplied by reference TRBV5-4 and TRBJ1-2, is ETGVTQSPTHLIKTRGQQVTLRCSSQSGHNTVSWYQQALGQGPQFIFQYYREEENGRGNFPPRFSGLQFPNYSSELNVNALELDDSALYLCASSFPGGYGYTFGSGTRLTVV.

The chain carries TRBV13 and TRBJ1-3, with 8 positions matching TRBD1. V lost 5 bases to trimming and J lost 1 base; unmatched junction nucleotides: 4. CDR3 length: 15 residues. CDR1 is PRHDT, CDR2 FYEKMQ, per germline (reference sequence). The CDR3 loop reads CASSRTGRSGNTIYF. The CDR3 nucleotides are TGTGCCAGCAGCCGGACAGGGAGGTCTGGAAACACCATATATTTT.

The chain is built from TRBV19 and TRBJ2-3, with D unresolved. Trimming cost V 3 bases and J 1 base, with 11 bases left between them. Per germline, CDR1 LNHDA and CDR2 SQIVND (reference sequence). CDR3 length: 15 amino acids. CDR3 bases: TGTGCCAGTAGTATGCTACCCCGGGGCACAGATACGCAGTATTTT. It is translated as CASSMLPRGTDTQYF. Combining the CDR3 with reference TRBV19 and TRBJ2-3 gives the whole variable domain DGGITQSPKYLFRKEGQNVTLSCEQNLNHDAMYWYRQDPGQGLRLIYYSQIVNDFQKGDIAEGYSVSREKKESFPLTVTSAQKNPTAFYLCASSMLPRGTDTQYFGPGTRLTVL.

The CDR3 sequence is CASSQAASRETQYF. CDR3 DNA: TGTGCCAGCAGCCAAGCCGCTAGCCGTGAGACCCAGTACTTC. This rearrangement joins TRBV14 to TRBJ2-5, with D possibly being TRBD2 (5 bases). Germline V gene sequence: CDR1 SGHDN, CDR2 FVKESK. V was shortened by 1 base and J by 5 bases, with 11 bases between the two germline ends. This CDR3 is 14 amino acids long.

The chain is built from TRBV14 and TRBJ2-7, with unresolved D. Deletions cut 0 bases from V and 0 bases from J, with 21 bases between. Per germline, CDR1 SGHDN and CDR2 FVKESK. The CDR3 totals 19 residues. The CDR3 here is CASSQEVLRGSSSSYEQYF. The CDR3 nucleotides read TGTGCCAGCAGCCAAGAAGTTTTACGAGGCAGCTCGAGCTCCTACGAGCAGTACTTC.